The clone carrying this T cell receptor beta chain was counted ten times or more. The germline V gene encodes CDR1 SQVTM and CDR2 ANQGSEA. J gave up 0 bases and V 7 bases, and 7 bases lay outside the gene matches. The CDR3 extends over 15 amino acids. In TCRdb, the 5' RACE reads were re-called with MiXCR into one record per CDR3 protein. The sample contains roughly 190,000 distinct CDR3 sequences, over 9.5% of which appear only once. The data were taken from a study of T-cell memory formation after mild COVID-19. Study-wide background: Each donor largely had its own TCR clusters.

This clonotype originated in a man younger than 35 who had mild COVID-19 (a few samples of this study predate the infection). Cell type and time point are not known. The specimen was PBMCs or a T cell subset sorted from them (not recorded which). The V and J genes are TRBV29-1 and TRBJ1-1, with TRBD1 identical over 11 bases. CDR3 loop: CSGTGGWGMNTEAFF. CDR3 sequence (DNA): TGCAGCGGGACAGGGGGCTGGGGTATGAACACTGAAGCTTTCTTT.